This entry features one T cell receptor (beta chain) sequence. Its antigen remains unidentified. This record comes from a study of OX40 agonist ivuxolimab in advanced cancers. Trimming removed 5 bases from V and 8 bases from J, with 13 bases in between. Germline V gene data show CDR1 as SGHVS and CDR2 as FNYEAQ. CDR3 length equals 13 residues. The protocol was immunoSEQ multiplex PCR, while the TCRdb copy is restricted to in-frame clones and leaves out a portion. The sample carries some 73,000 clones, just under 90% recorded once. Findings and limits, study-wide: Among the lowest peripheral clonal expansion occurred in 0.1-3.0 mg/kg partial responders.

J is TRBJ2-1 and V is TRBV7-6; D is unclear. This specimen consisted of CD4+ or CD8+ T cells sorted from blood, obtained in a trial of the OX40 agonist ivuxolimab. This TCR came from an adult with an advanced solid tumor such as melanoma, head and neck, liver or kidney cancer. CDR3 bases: TGTGCCAGCAGCCCAGTGACGGGCGATGAGCAGTTCTTC. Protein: CASSPVTGDEQFF.